This T cell receptor beta chain was recorded in a study of post-analysis software for immune sequencing data. For the study at large: The disease courses spanned relapsing-remitting, secondary progressive and progressive-relapsing forms of multiple sclerosis. Study observations and caveats: Significantly lower normalized Chao1 diversity was seen in multiple sclerosis patients than in controls. Same-batch preparations were strongly co-clustered by F measure. Included in a set of about 5 TRBV segments more frequent in patients than controls were TRBV5-6, TRBV5-1 and TRBV20-1.

Incorporated into the TCR beta cDNA libraries were unique molecular identifiers, which served to reduce PCR and sequencing biases. TCRdb reprocessed the PCR reads via MiXCR and lists one record per CDR3 protein. Among 380,000 or so distinct CDR3 sequences listed, approximately 38% were seen once. Worth noting for this clonotype: Its antigen remains unidentified. One end of the junction is discordant with germline, which a read error may explain.

Germline V CDR1 and CDR2: SEHNR, FQNEAQ (reference sequence). The CDR3 extends over 13 amino acids. This chain connects TRBV7-9 to TRBJ2-7; no clear D. The clonotype was recovered from a girl aged 5 to 17 with multiple sclerosis. Material for sequencing was blood. The CDR3 here is CTSSFGQPYEQYF. DNA for the CDR3: TGTACCAGCAGCTTCGGGCAGCCCTACGAGCAGTACTTC.